Below, 26 T cell receptor beta chains from the same sample are listed, as sequenced in a study of T cells after yellow fever vaccination. TCRdb used MiXCR to reprocess the 5' RACE reads, holding one entry per CDR3 protein. The repertoire consists of 320,000 or so distinct CDR3 sequences, with around 8.1% occurring once and the leading ten covering roughly 18%. The material was PBMCs, obtained more than 40 days after the first yellow fever vaccination. The source is a man aged 18-30 years who received the YFV17D yellow fever vaccine.

The chain employs TRBV12-3 or TRBV12-4 and TRBJ2-1; no clear D. Trimming took 5 bases from V and 14 from J, leaving 16 bases between them. This CDR3 comprises 12 residues. This CDR3 is CASSLTGVEEFF. CDR3 nucleotide sequence: TGTGCCAGCAGTCTAACCGGAGTGGAAGAGTTCTTC.

This clonotype was detected ten times or more. The rearrangement joins TRBV12-3 or TRBV12-4 to TRBJ2-2; 8 nucleotides agree with TRBD1. The trim removed 6 bases at V and 2 bases at J, leaving 2 bases unmatched. The CDR3 length is 14 residues. DNA for the CDR3: TGTGCCAGCAGCGGACAGGGTAACACCGGGGAGCTGTTTTTT. The encoded protein is CASSGQGNTGELFF.

This chain links TRBV29-1 with TRBJ1-1, with D tentatively TRBD1 (5 bases). The CDR3 covers 10 residues. V was pared by 5 bases and J by 6 bases, with 7 bases between. Germline V gene data show CDR1 as SQVTM and CDR2 as ANQGSEA. The DNA of the CDR3 is TGCAGCGTTCCGGGACCTGAAGCTTTCTTT. It codes for CSVPGPEAFF. Variable domain in full (rest from reference TRBV29-1 and TRBJ1-1): SAVISQKPSRDICQRGTSLTIQCQVDSQVTMMFWYRQQPGQSLTLIATANQGSEATYESGFVIDKFPISRPNLTFSTLTVSNMSPEDSSIYLCSVPGPEAFFGQGTRLTVV.

The chain employs TRBV28 and TRBJ2-7; possibly TRBD1 for D (6 bases). The CDR3 length is 14 residues. Trimming cost V 6 bases and J 1 base, with 13 bases left between them. Germline CDR1 MDHEN, CDR2 SYDVKM. The CDR3, as DNA: TGTGCCAGCAGCGATGCCAGGGGTTCCTACGAGCAGTACGTC. Residues: CASSDARGSYEQYV.

The table lists this clonotype with a few counts. A read error may account for a junction end that differs from germline. The genes are TRBV20-1 and TRBJ2-3, with D unclear. CDR3 length: 16 residues. Germline loops: CDR1 DFQATT, CDR2 SNEGSKA (reference sequence). The CDR3 bases are TGCTGTGCTTCCCCTCTCGGCAGACTTCGCACAGATACGCAGTATTTT. Translated: CCASPLGRLRTDTQYF.

This chain uses TRBV29-1 with TRBJ1-4, with TRBD1 as a possible D gene (5 bases). With 7 bases removed from V and 0 bases from J, the gap between germline ends came to 21 bases. The CDR3 length is 17 residues. In germline, CDR1 is SQVTM, CDR2 ANQGSEA. DNA for the CDR3: TGCAGCGCCGGGGGGAAGGGACCGCAGACAACTAATGAAAAACTGTTTTTT. Its translation is CSAGGKGPQTTNEKLFF.

This clonotype has only a few counts. This chain connects TRBV5-5 to TRBJ2-7; tentatively, D is TRBD2 (5 bases). The CDR3 has 12 residues. Germline V CDR1 and CDR2: SGHKS, YYEKEE (reference sequence). Trimming cost V 3 bases and J 7 bases, with 11 bases left between them. Written as DNA, the CDR3 is TGTGCCAGCAGCTCCGTTACGGGGGAGCAGTACTTC. Its translation: CASSSVTGEQYF.

This clonotype was picked up a small number of times. This chain connects TRBV2 to TRBJ1-3; D remains ambiguous. V was pared by 4 bases and J by 7 bases, with 11 bases between. From germline, CDR1 is SNHLY and CDR2 FYNNEI. This CDR3 has 13 residues. CDR3 sequence reads: CASSGRLGNTIYF. As DNA, the CDR3 is TGTGCCAGCAGTGGACGGCTGGGGAACACCATATATTTT. Full variable domain (missing parts from reference TRBV2 and TRBJ1-3): EPEVTQTPSHQVTQMGQEVILRCVPISNHLYFYWYRQILGQKVEFLVSFYNNEISEKSEIFDDQFSVERPDGSNFTLKIRSTKLEDSAMYFCASSGRLGNTIYFGEGSWLTVV.

The rearrangement links TRBV6-5 to TRBJ2-1; 9 bases match TRBD2. Germline V gene sequence: CDR1 MNHEY, CDR2 SVGAGI. V gave up 0 bases and J gave up 5 bases; unmatched junction bases: 2. This CDR3 has 15 amino acids. The CDR3 nucleotides are TGTGCCAGCAGTTACTCGGCTAGCGGGGACAATGAGCAGTTCTTC. Encoded protein: CASSYSASGDNEQFF.

There are a few counts of this clonotype. The V call is TRBV19, the J call TRBJ1-6; D remains ambiguous. Looked up from germline, CDR1 is LNHDA and CDR2 is SQIVND (reference sequence). This CDR3 comprises 15 residues. V was shortened by 4 bases and J by 0 bases, with 7 bases between the two germline ends. The CDR3 protein is CASSRERSYNSPLHF. The CDR3 DNA sequence: TGTGCCAGTAGTAGGGAGCGCTCCTATAATTCACCCCTCCACTTT.

This clonotype has at least ten counts. The chain joins TRBV10-3 to TRBJ1-1; D unresolved. V lost 6 bases, J lost 3 bases, and 14 bases lay in between. The CDR3 covers 14 residues. The germline V gene encodes CDR1 ENHRY and CDR2 SYGVKD. The CDR3 DNA sequence: TGTGCCATCAGACGTGACGACCTCTACACTGAAGCTTTCTTT. Translation: CAIRRDDLYTEAFF.

This clonotype was counted a few times. The chain links TRBV14 to TRBJ2-2, with D unclear. The V gene lost 3 bases and the J gene lost 7 bases, with 9 bases spanning the gap. The CDR3 consists of 13 residues. From germline, CDR1 is SGHDN and CDR2 FVKESK. The DNA of the CDR3 is TGTGCCAGCAGCCACCTAGAACACGGGGAGCTGTTTTTT. It is translated as CASSHLEHGELFF.

This clonotype turned up a few times. DNA for the CDR3: TGTGCCAGCAGTCCACCTAGAGGGCCTAATTCACCCCTCCACTTT. It encodes CASSPPRGPNSPLHF. The rearrangement uses TRBV6-1 and TRBJ1-6, with no clear D. The CDR3 sequence is 15 residues long. The germline V gene encodes CDR1 MNHNS and CDR2 SASEGT. Trimming removed 5 bases at V and 6 bases at J, with 14 bases between.

Only a few counts were recorded for this clonotype. The rearrangement links TRBV7-6 to TRBJ1-3, with D hard to call. V was clipped by 3 bases and J by 4 bases, with 7 bases between them. Germline CDR1 reads SGHVS; CDR2 reads FNYEAQ. This CDR3 spans 13 amino acids. The CDR3 DNA reads as TGTGCCAGCAGCTTCAGTTACGGAAACACCATATATTTT. Encoded protein: CASSFSYGNTIYF.

A word on this clonotype: A read error may explain this, as a much larger clone is one base away. The chain employs TRBV5-1 and TRBJ2-2; no clear D gene. Germline values: CDR1 SGHRS, CDR2 YFSETQ. Trimming took 5 bases from V and 6 from J, leaving 17 bases between them. CDR3 size: 15 residues. This chain's CDR3 is CASSFWERKAGELFF. CDR3 in DNA: TGCGCCAGCAGTTTTTGGGAAAGAAAGGCCGGGGAGCTGTTTTTT.

This clonotype was seen a few times. V and J are TRBV6-2 or TRBV6-3 and TRBJ2-1, with D hard to call. The CDR3 consists of 15 residues. V was clipped by 2 bases and J by 1 base, with 9 bases between them. The V gene's germline CDR1 is MNHEY and CDR2 SVGEGT. The CDR3 nucleotides are TGTGCCAGCAGTTACCGGGCCCCGTCCTACAATGAGCAGTTCTTC. Amino acids: CASSYRAPSYNEQFF.

This clonotype was seen many times. The CDR3 bases are TGTGCCAGCAGCGAGGGGACGGGAGGCTACACCTTC. Its protein product is CASSEGTGGYTF. J is TRBJ1-2 and V is TRBV5-6; D possibly corresponds to TRBD1 (5 bases). The CDR3 extends over 12 amino acids. CDR1 and CDR2 (germline): SGHDT, YYEEEE. Trimming left V 4 bases short and J 8 bases short, with 12 bases between.

The chain joins TRBV7-2 to TRBJ2-7; possibly TRBD1 for D (5 bases). The CDR3 sequence is 13 residues long. The germline V gene has CDR1 SGHTA and CDR2 FQGNSA. V lost 4 bases and J lost 4, with 11 bases in between. CDR3 loop: CASSSIDRYEQYF. CDR3 DNA sequence: TGTGCCAGCAGCTCGATAGACAGATACGAGCAGTACTTC.

This clonotype was found a few times. V and J are TRBV29-1 and TRBJ1-1; D possibly corresponds to TRBD1 (5 bases). The CDR3 extends over 15 amino acids. The V end was cut by 4 bases, the J end by 4 bases, with 19 bases between. In germline, CDR1 is SQVTM, CDR2 ANQGSEA. CDR3 region: CSVAGQGILITEAFF. The CDR3 DNA sequence: TGCAGCGTTGCGGGTCAGGGAATCTTGATCACTGAAGCTTTCTTT. Variable domain in full (rest from reference TRBV29-1 and TRBJ1-1): SAVISQKPSRDICQRGTSLTIQCQVDSQVTMMFWYRQQPGQSLTLIATANQGSEATYESGFVIDKFPISRPNLTFSTLTVSNMSPEDSSIYLCSVAGQGILITEAFFGQGTRLTVV.

The V gene is TRBV7-2, the J gene TRBJ1-3, with 7 nucleotides matching TRBD1. J gave up 3 bases and V 6 bases, and 8 bases lay outside the gene matches. CDR3 length: 15 amino acids. CDR1 is SGHTA, CDR2 FQGNSA, per germline. CDR3 nucleotide sequence: TGTGCCAGCAGGCGATCCGGGACAGTTGGAAACACCATATATTTT. Residues: CASRRSGTVGNTIYF.

This clonotype was counted a few times. The chain joins TRBV4-1 to TRBJ1-1, with D unresolved. The CDR3 has 10 residues. From germline, CDR1 is MGHRA and CDR2 YSYEKL. V lost 0 bases and J 13 bases, leaving 6 bases between the germline ends. The CDR3 DNA is TGCGCCAGCAGCCAAGAGAGGTTTTTCTTT. Translation: CASSQERFFF.

V gene TRBV27 combines with J gene TRBJ2-5; D assignment may be TRBD1 or TRBD2 (6 bases each). Germline values: CDR1 MNHEY, CDR2 SMNVEV (reference sequence). Trimming cost V 3 bases and J 0 bases, with 11 bases left between them. The CDR3 spans 15 residues. CDR3 protein: CASSFWGANQETQYF. CDR3 in DNA: TGTGCCAGCAGTTTTTGGGGGGCAAACCAAGAGACCCAGTACTTC.

This clonotype was observed at least ten times. The V call is TRBV6-2 or TRBV6-3, the J call TRBJ2-6; 7 positions agree with TRBD2. CDR1 and CDR2 (germline): MNHEY, SVGEGT. J was trimmed by 1 base and V by 2 bases; bases with no gene match: 17. The CDR3 is made up of 21 amino acids. CDR3 coding DNA: TGTGCCAGCAGTTACAAGGCGGGGAGGGACGTTCTGGTATCTGGGGCCAACGTCCTGACTTTC. It translates to CASSYKAGRDVLVSGANVLTF.

This clonotype was found many times. This rearrangement joins TRBV7-2 to TRBJ1-1; D remains unclear. Germline values: CDR1 SGHTA, CDR2 FQGNSA. V lost 5 bases and J 1 base, leaving 8 bases between the germline ends. This CDR3 is 13 amino acids long. CDR3 nucleotide sequence: TGTGCCAGCAGCCCACAGCCGAACACTGAAGCTTTCTTT. Its protein product is CASSPQPNTEAFF. Combining the CDR3 with reference TRBV7-2 and TRBJ1-1 gives the whole variable domain GAGVSQSPSNKVTEKGKDVELRCDPISGHTALYWYRQSLGQGLEFLIYFQGNSAPDKSGLPSDRFSAERTGGSVSTLTIQRTQQEDSAVYLCASSPQPNTEAFFGQGTRLTVV.

This clonotype has just a few counts. The rearrangement uses TRBV6-1 and TRBJ1-4; D remains ambiguous. This CDR3 has 14 residues. Trimming stripped 10 bases from V and 3 bases from J, with 15 bases between. Germline CDR1 reads MNHNS; CDR2 reads SASEGT. CDR3 in amino acids: CAISKLGANEKLFF. CDR3 in DNA: TGTGCCATCTCTAAGCTCGGGGCTAATGAAAAACTGTTTTTT.

The chain has TRBV5-5 and TRBJ1-6; TRBD1 matches at 10 bases. The germline CDR1 and CDR2 sequences are SGHKS and YYEKEE (reference sequence). This CDR3 is 17 amino acids long. The J segment lost 9 bases and the V segment lost 4 bases, leaving 13 bases of the junction unmatched. The CDR3 loop reads CASSGGPGTGDSSPLHF. In DNA, the CDR3 is TGTGCCAGCAGCGGCGGCCCCGGGACAGGGGACTCTTCACCCCTCCACTTT. Combining the CDR3 with reference TRBV5-5 and TRBJ1-6 gives the whole variable domain DAGVTQSPTHLIKTRGQQVTLRCSPISGHKSVSWYQQVLGQGPQFIFQYYEKEERGRGNFPDRFSARQFPNYSSELNVNALLLGDSALYLCASSGGPGTGDSSPLHFGNGTRLTVT.